The clone carrying this TCR beta chain was counted only a few times. No antigen is known for it. The data belong to a study of blood T cells in healthy people across ages. Study in general: Through template switching, about one barcoded beta molecule was captured per two T cells, as measured in model experiments.

Study observations and caveats: The unsorted PBMCs prevented any conclusive comparison of naive versus antigen-experienced cells.

The use of a sample-barcoded 5' primer and a J-beta primer mix characterized a second PCR of 7 to 11 cycles. One entry per CDR3 protein, called by TCRdb with MiXCR from the 5' RACE reads. The sample consists of just under 900,000 distinct CDR3 sequences, more than 25% of them appearing once. This CDR3 region has 16 residues. Trimming cost V 0 bases and J 4 bases; bases outside gene matches: 7. The V gene's germline CDR1 is DFQATT and CDR2 SNEGSKA (reference sequence). Sample: blood. The TCR was taken from a woman of 80 years or more in good health. J is TRBJ2-1 and V is TRBV20-1; 9 nucleotides match TRBD2. The CDR3 spells CSARDHSSGDYNEQFF. The CDR3 DNA reads as TGCAGTGCTAGAGATCATTCTAGCGGGGATTACAATGAGCAGTTCTTC.